A single T cell receptor beta chain is shown here with its context. Using immunoSEQ multiplex PCR, the repertoire was profiled, and TCRdb retains in-frame clones only, with some absent. The profile shows some 660,000 clones, roughly 86% of them singletons. This entry comes from a study of shared T cell receptors in the human thymus. Trimming left V 1 base short and J 7 bases short, with 20 bases between. The CDR3 spans 16 residues. Germline-derived CDR1 and CDR2 are KGHSH and LQKENI. The same data also went into a second study, on human thymus T cells. That report adds: A high degree of thymic repertoire overlap among unrelated individuals was reported in related research.

The receptor comes from a boy less than two years old with a congenital heart defect. Material: thymocytes. V is TRBV18 and J is TRBJ2-7; D is unresolved. The CDR3 bases are TGTGCCAGCTCACCACTCGTAACTAACCCCCGATGGGAGCAGTACTTC. It translates to CASSPLVTNPRWEQYF.